This T cell receptor beta chain was identified in a study of post-analysis software for immune sequencing data. General observations from the study: With TRBV5-6, TRBV5-1 and TRBV20-1 included, 4 or 5 TRBV segments were more frequent in patients than in controls.

In its sample, this clonotype was seen many times. Its cognate antigen is unknown. Sequencing libraries made from TCR beta cDNA carried unique molecular identifiers. The yield from about 1 to 10 million T cells was 500,000 or so cDNA molecules in total. MiXCR was run by TCRdb on the PCR reads, yielding one entry per CDR3 protein. Among 170,000 or so distinct CDR3 sequences, around 28% were seen once, and the ten largest hold approximately 1.5%. The CDR3 consists of 15 residues. V lost 5 bases, J lost 7 bases, and 13 bases stayed unmatched. The sample consisted of blood. The origin of this receptor is a girl aged 5-17 years with multiple sclerosis. This sequence joins TRBV12-3 or TRBV12-4 and TRBJ2-7, with 8 bases matching TRBD2. The DNA of the CDR3 is TGTGCCAGCAGTCCCGGGGAAGCGGGAGTGGGGGAGCAGTACTTC. Protein: CASSPGEAGVGEQYF.